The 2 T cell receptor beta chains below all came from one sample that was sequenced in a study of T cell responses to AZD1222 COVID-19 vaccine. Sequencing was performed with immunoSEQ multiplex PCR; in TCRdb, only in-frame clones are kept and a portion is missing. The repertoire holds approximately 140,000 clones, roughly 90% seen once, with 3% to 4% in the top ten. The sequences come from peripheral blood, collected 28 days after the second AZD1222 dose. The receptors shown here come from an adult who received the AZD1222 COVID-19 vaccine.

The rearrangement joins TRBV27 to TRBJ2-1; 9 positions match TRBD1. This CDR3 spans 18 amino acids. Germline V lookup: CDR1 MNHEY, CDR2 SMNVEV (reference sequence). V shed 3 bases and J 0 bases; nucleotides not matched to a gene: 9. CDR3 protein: CASSFISGQGNSYNEQFF. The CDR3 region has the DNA TGTGCCAGCAGTTTTATATCCGGACAGGGGAACTCCTACAATGAGCAGTTCTTC.

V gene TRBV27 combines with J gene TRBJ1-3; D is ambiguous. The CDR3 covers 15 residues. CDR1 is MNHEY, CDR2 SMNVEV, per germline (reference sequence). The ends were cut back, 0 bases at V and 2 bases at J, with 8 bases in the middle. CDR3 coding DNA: TGTGCCAGCAGTTTATCGCGAGATCCTGGAAACACCATATATTTT. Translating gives CASSLSRDPGNTIYF.